One and the same sample provided the 24 T cell receptor beta chains below, sequenced in a study of identifying expanded T cells in peripheral blood (dated by TCRdb to about 2019). The library was generated by the immunoSEQ multiplex PCR assay. The immuneACCESS repertoire file appears here via TCRdb, limited to in-frame rearrangements. These files lack a portion of the clones; in checked studies, under half of the deficit traces to unresolved V genes, and the cause of the others is not known. The sample has about 80,000 clones on record, less than 90% of them singletons. The ten biggest clones cover 20% of the sample. The sample consisted of blood. The receptors stem from a person aged 18 to 75 in good health.

The chain couples TRBV6-1 to TRBJ1-2; 7 bases line up with TRBD1. This CDR3 contains 15 residues. V lost 1 base and J lost 2; bases outside the gene matches: 4. Germline CDR1 is MNHNS and CDR2 is SASEGT. In DNA, the CDR3 is TGTGCCAGCAGTGAAGGGAGGGGGCCGAACTATGGCTACACCTTC. This codes for CASSEGRGPNYGYTF.

This clone was seen a few times. The chain uses TRBV28 and TRBJ1-2; 9 nucleotides agree with TRBD1. Germline V CDR1 and CDR2: MDHEN, SYDVKM. CDR3 size: 14 residues. The V and J ends lost 5 bases and 6 bases, in that order; junction bases with no gene match: 7. CDR3 region: CASSPPDRGHGYTF. The CDR3 bases are TGTGCCAGCAGTCCGCCGGACAGGGGTCATGGCTACACCTTC.

The chain recombines TRBV7-2 with TRBJ2-3; D may be TRBD1 or TRBD2 (5 bases each). This CDR3 is 15 amino acids long. V was trimmed by 1 base and J by 5 bases, leaving 13 bases between them. The V gene's germline CDR1 is SGHTA and CDR2 FQGNSA. CDR3 sequence: CASSLVVGAGDTQYF. The DNA of the CDR3 is TGTGCCAGCAGCTTAGTGGTCGGGGCGGGAGATACGCAGTATTTT. The full variable domain, completed using reference TRBV7-2 and TRBJ2-3, is GAGVSQSPSNKVTEKGKDVELRCDPISGHTALYWYRQSLGQGLEFLIYFQGNSAPDKSGLPSDRFSAERTGGSVSTLTIQRTQQEDSAVYLCASSLVVGAGDTQYFGPGTRLTVL.

V usage is TRBV5-8 and J usage is TRBJ1-4; possible D gene TRBD1, 5 bases. The germline V gene encodes CDR1 SGHTS and CDR2 YDEGEE. With 1 base removed from V and 7 bases from J, the gap between germline ends came to 11 bases. The CDR3 loop spans 14 amino acids. CDR3 DNA: TGTGCCAGCAGCTTGCAGGGTTTGGGTGAAAAACTGTTTTTT. Amino acid sequence: CASSLQGLGEKLFF.

V and J are TRBV5-1 and TRBJ2-5; D gene ambiguous. The V gene's germline CDR1 is SGHRS and CDR2 YFSETQ. This CDR3 has 13 residues. The V end lost 0 bases, the J end lost 4 bases, and 7 bases lay between the germline ends. The CDR3 sequence: CASSLASLETQYF. The CDR3 DNA reads as TGCGCCAGCAGCTTGGCCTCTCTAGAGACCCAGTACTTC.

This clone has only one observation. The chain is built from TRBV19 and TRBJ1-1; D is unresolved. This CDR3 region has 14 residues. Per the germline V gene, CDR1 is LNHDA and CDR2 is SQIVND (reference sequence). V was shortened by 4 bases and J by 0 bases, with 9 bases between the two germline ends. The CDR3 DNA sequence: TGTGCCAGTAGTAGGACTGAGTTGAACACTGAAGCTTTCTTT. Its protein product is CASSRTELNTEAFF.

The chain employs TRBV29-1 and TRBJ2-3; 8 bases are shared with TRBD2. The CDR3 runs 16 residues. V lost 4 bases to trimming and J lost 3 bases; unmatched junction nucleotides: 12. Germline-derived CDR1 and CDR2 are SQVTM and ANQGSEA. Here the CDR3 DNA reads TGCAGCGTTGGGGCTAGCGGGCTGCCGCGAACAGATACGCAGTATTTT. It translates to CSVGASGLPRTDTQYF.

The J gene is TRBJ2-3, the V gene TRBV5-6; 7 bases map to TRBD2. V lost 0 bases to trimming and J lost 1 base; unmatched junction nucleotides: 2. The CDR3 runs 15 residues. Per the germline V gene, CDR1 is SGHDT and CDR2 is YYEEEE. Here the CDR3 DNA reads TGTGCCAGCAGCTTGGGGCTAGCGGGCACAGATACGCAGTATTTT. It encodes CASSLGLAGTDTQYF.

This clone was seen only a few times. The chain links TRBV5-6 to TRBJ2-1, with 7 positions matching TRBD1. After removal of 1 base from V and 3 bases from J, the junction contained 13 bases not matched to a gene. Germline loops: CDR1 SGHDT, CDR2 YYEEEE. This CDR3 spans 18 amino acids. The CDR3 DNA reads TGTGCCAGCAGCTTGTCGGGGCAACAGGGGTCAGTCTACAATGAGCAGTTCTTC. Protein: CASSLSGQQGSVYNEQFF.

This clone was counted once. The V gene is TRBV6-5, the J gene TRBJ1-2; 7 nucleotides match TRBD1. This CDR3 has 15 amino acids. Unmatched junction bases numbered 15, after V lost 6 bases and J lost 8 bases. Germline V gene lookup returns CDR1 MNHEY and CDR2 SVGAGI. CDR3 sequence: CASRRDREDLRGYTF. CDR3 sequence (DNA): TGTGCCAGCAGACGTGACAGGGAAGATTTGAGGGGCTACACCTTC.

J is TRBJ2-1 and V is TRBV2; the D call may be TRBD1 or TRBD2 (5 bases each). Germline lookup yields CDR1 SNHLY and CDR2 FYNNEI. The CDR3 is made up of 16 amino acids. With 6 bases removed from V and 2 bases from J, the gap between germline ends came to 17 bases. CDR3 sequence: CASSAYLSGPYNEQFF. The DNA for the CDR3 is TGTGCCAGCAGCGCCTACTTATCGGGGCCCTACAATGAGCAGTTCTTC.

This clone appeared a few times. V and J are TRBV10-3 and TRBJ2-7; 8 nucleotides agree with TRBD2. Unmatched junction bases numbered 8, after V lost 4 bases and J lost 6 bases. Germline V CDR1 and CDR2: ENHRY, SYGVKD. The CDR3 length is 14 residues. CDR3 coding DNA: TGTGCCATCAGTGTTCAAGCGGGAGCTCGCGAGCAGTACTTC. It is translated as CAISVQAGAREQYF.

The chain joins TRBV6-5 to TRBJ2-3; TRBD1 aligns across 8 bases. Germline assignment: CDR1 MNHEY and CDR2 SVGAGI. With V trimmed by 5 bases and J by 6 bases, 7 bases remained unmatched. CDR3 length: 14 amino acids. CDR3 nucleotide sequence: TGTGCCAGCAGTCTGGACAGGGAACGGGATACGCAGTATTTT. Protein: CASSLDRERDTQYF.

This rearrangement joins TRBV11-1 to TRBJ2-3, with 7 bases lining up with TRBD1. V dropped 1 base and J dropped 4; count of bases not matched to a gene: 2. The CDR3 runs to 14 residues. Germline assignment: CDR1 SGHAT and CDR2 FQDESV (reference sequence). Written as DNA, the CDR3 is TGTGCCAGCAGCTTAGGGCAGGGGGCAGATACGCAGTATTTT. It specifies CASSLGQGADTQYF.

This clone is medium-sized within its sample. The chain joins TRBV9 to TRBJ2-3, with D unclear. The V end was cut by 0 bases, the J end by 4 bases, with 12 bases between. The length of the CDR3 is 15 residues. From germline, CDR1 is SGDLS and CDR2 YYNGEE. The chain's CDR3 is CASSVDPLPSDTQYF. The CDR3 DNA is TGTGCCAGCAGCGTAGACCCATTACCTTCAGATACGCAGTATTTT.

This rearrangement joins TRBV5-4 to TRBJ2-3; TRBD1 matches at 7 bases. The germline V gene has CDR1 SGHNT and CDR2 YYREEE (reference sequence). CDR3 length: 18 amino acids. The V and J ends lost 1 base and 1 base, in that order; junction bases with no gene match: 12. The CDR3 coding sequence is TGTGCCAGCAGCTTGAAGGGGGCAGGCCCGCGGGGCACAGATACGCAGTATTTT. Amino acids: CASSLKGAGPRGTDTQYF.

The rearrangement joins TRBV19 to TRBJ1-4; the D gene is possibly TRBD1 (6 bases). The CDR3 covers 15 residues. Germline V gives CDR1 LNHDA, CDR2 SQIVND (reference sequence). V lost 2 bases to trimming and J lost 7 bases, with 14 bases between them. In DNA form, the CDR3 reads TGTGCCAGTAGTATAAGCCGGGACAAAACTGAAAAACTGTTTTTT. It specifies CASSISRDKTEKLFF.

The gene calls are TRBV6-5 and TRBJ2-3; TRBD1 matches at 9 bases. V dropped 2 bases and J dropped 3; count of bases not matched to a gene: 6. The germline gives CDR1 MNHEY, CDR2 SVGAGI. CDR3 size: 16 residues. The CDR3 sequence is CASSYHHRGLTDTQYF. The CDR3 region has the DNA TGTGCCAGCAGTTACCATCACAGGGGGCTAACAGATACGCAGTATTTT.

The V gene is TRBV7-2, the J gene TRBJ1-2; D may be TRBD1 (5 bases). V was clipped by 5 bases and J by 8 bases, with 18 bases between them. The CDR3 totals 14 residues. Germline lookup yields CDR1 SGHTA and CDR2 FQGNSA. CDR3 coding DNA: TGTGCCAGCAGCCCTAGGTCGGGGGTGGAGGGCTACACCTTC. Protein: CASSPRSGVEGYTF.

V usage is TRBV5-1 and J usage is TRBJ2-4, with 7 bases fitting TRBD1. This CDR3 has 18 residues. After removal of 0 bases from V and 2 bases from J, the junction contained 11 bases not matched to a gene. Germline-derived CDR1 and CDR2 are SGHRS and YFSETQ. The DNA for the CDR3 is TGCGCCAGCAGCTTGGCCCCAGACAGGGTTAATACCAAAAACATTCAGTACTTC. Its protein product is CASSLAPDRVNTKNIQYF. The entire variable domain, with the rest obtained from reference TRBV5-1 and TRBJ2-4, is as follows: KAGVTQTPRYLIKTRGQQVTLSCSPISGHRSVSWYQQTPGQGLQFLFEYFSETQRNKGNFPGRFSGRQFSNSRSEMNVSTLELGDSALYLCASSLAPDRVNTKNIQYFGAGTRLSVL.

This clone was picked up a small number of times. J is TRBJ2-1 and V is TRBV5-1; the match to TRBD2 covers 7 bases. Germline V gene sequence: CDR1 SGHRS, CDR2 YFSETQ. With V trimmed by 0 bases and J by 5 bases, 11 bases remained unmatched. This CDR3 comprises 17 residues. The DNA of the CDR3 is TGCGCCAGCAGCTTGGGAGCTAGCGGAGTGCGGGACAATGAGCAGTTCTTC. It yields the protein CASSLGASGVRDNEQFF.

This clone was seen once. This chain connects TRBV18 to TRBJ2-1; 13 bases match TRBD2. The CDR3 loop spans 20 amino acids. V shed 2 bases and J 4 bases; nucleotides not matched to a gene: 14. The germline CDR1 and CDR2 sequences are KGHSH and LQKENI. CDR3 DNA sequence: TGTGCCAGCTCACCAGTCTGGACTAGCGGGAGTGGGACAAATTACAATGAGCAGTTCTTC. Translation: CASSPVWTSGSGTNYNEQFF.

The V call is TRBV11-2, the J call TRBJ1-1; perhaps TRBD1 as D (6 bases). V was cut by 0 bases and J by 6 bases, with 20 bases left in between. This CDR3 spans 17 amino acids. Germline V gene data show CDR1 as SGHAT and CDR2 as FQNNGV. CDR3 sequence: CASSLDPRSRGFPEAFF. The CDR3 nucleotides are TGTGCCAGCAGCTTAGACCCGAGGTCCAGGGGTTTTCCTGAAGCTTTCTTT.

This clone was counted once. The gene calls are TRBV6-6 and TRBJ1-4, with D unclear. Germline V gene lookup returns CDR1 MNHNY and CDR2 SVGAGI (reference sequence). Trimming stripped 6 bases from V and 8 bases from J, with 13 bases between. The CDR3 spans 13 residues. CDR3 DNA sequence: TGTGCCAGCAGGCGGGGATTACTCGAAAAACTGTTTTTT. This gives the protein CASRRGLLEKLFF.